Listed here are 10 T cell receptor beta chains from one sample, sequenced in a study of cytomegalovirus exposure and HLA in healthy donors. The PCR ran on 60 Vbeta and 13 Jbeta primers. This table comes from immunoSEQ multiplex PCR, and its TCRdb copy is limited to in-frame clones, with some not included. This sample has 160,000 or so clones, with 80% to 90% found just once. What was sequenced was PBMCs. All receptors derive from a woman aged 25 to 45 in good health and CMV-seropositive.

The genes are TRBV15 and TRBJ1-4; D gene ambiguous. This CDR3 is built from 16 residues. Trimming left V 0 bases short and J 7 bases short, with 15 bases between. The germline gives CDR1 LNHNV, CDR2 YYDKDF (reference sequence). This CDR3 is CATSRDHSTVIEKLFF. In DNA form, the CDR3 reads TGTGCCACCAGCAGAGATCATTCTACAGTAATTGAAAAACTGTTTTTT.

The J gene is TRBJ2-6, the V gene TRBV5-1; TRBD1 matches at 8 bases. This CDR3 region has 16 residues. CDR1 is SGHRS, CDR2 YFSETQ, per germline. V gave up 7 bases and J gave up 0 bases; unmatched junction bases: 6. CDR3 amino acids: CASSTGDSSGANVLTF. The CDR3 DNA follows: TGCGCCAGCTCGACAGGGGATTCCTCTGGGGCCAACGTCCTGACTTTC.

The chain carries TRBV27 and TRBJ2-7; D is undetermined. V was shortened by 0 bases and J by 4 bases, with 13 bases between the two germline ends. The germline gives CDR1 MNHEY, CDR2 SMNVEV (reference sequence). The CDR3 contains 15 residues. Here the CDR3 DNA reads TGTGCCAGCAGTTTATCGGCCAGTTTTGTATACGAGCAGTACTTC. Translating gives CASSLSASFVYEQYF.

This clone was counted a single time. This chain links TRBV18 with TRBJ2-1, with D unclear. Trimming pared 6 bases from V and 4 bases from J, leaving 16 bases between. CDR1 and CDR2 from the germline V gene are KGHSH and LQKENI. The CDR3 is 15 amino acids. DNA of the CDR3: TGTGCCAGCTCGTCGTCGGAGATTCTGTACAATGAGCAGTTCTTC. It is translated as CASSSSEILYNEQFF.

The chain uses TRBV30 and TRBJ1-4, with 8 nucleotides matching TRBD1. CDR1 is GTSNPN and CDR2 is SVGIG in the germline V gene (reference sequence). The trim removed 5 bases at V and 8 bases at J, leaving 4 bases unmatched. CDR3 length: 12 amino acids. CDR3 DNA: TGTGCCTGGGGAAGGACAGGGGAAAAACTGTTTTTT. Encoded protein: CAWGRTGEKLFF.

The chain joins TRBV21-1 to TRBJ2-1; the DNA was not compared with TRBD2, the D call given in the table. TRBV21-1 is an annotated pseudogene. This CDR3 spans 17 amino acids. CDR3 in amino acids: CASSKGGGAGGYNEQFF. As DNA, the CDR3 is TGTGCCAGCAGCAAAGGGGGAGGAGCGGGGGGGTACAATGAGCAGTTCTTC.

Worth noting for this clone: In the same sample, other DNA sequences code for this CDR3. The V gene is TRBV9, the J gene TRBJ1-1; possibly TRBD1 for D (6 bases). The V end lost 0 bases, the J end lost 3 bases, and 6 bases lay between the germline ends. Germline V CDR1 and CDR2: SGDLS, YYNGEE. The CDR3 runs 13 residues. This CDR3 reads CASSVDRDTEAFF. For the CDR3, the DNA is TGTGCCAGCAGCGTAGACAGGGACACTGAAGCTTTCTTT.

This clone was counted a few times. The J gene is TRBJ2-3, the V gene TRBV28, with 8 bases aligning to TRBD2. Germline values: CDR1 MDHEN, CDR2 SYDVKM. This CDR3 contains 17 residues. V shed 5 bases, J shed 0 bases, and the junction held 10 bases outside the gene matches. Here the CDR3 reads CASSLYRASGSTDTQYF. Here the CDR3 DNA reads TGTGCCAGCAGTCTCTATAGGGCTAGCGGGAGCACAGATACGCAGTATTTT.

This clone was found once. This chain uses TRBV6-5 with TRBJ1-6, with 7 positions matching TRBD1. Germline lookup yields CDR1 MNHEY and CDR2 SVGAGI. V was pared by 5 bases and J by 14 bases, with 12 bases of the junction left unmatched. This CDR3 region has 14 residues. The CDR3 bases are TGTGCCAGCAGTCCCCGACAGGGCCCAGGGGCCCTCCACTTT. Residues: CASSPRQGPGALHF.

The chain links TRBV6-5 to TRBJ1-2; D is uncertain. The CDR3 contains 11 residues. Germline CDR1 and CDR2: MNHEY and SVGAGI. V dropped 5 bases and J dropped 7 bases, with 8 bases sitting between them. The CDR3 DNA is TGTGCCAGCAGTCCGTTGAGTGGCTACACCTTC. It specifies CASSPLSGYTF.